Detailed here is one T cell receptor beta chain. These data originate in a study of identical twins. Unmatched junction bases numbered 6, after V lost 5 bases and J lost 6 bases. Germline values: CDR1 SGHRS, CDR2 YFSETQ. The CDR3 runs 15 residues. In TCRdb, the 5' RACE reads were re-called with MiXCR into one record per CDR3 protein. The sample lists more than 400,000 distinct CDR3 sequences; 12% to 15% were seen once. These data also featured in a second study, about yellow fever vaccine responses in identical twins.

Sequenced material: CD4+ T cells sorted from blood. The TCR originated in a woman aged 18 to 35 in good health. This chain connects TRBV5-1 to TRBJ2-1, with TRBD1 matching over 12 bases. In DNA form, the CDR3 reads TGCGCCAGCAGAACCGGGACAGGGGGCCGCAATGAGCAGTTCTTC. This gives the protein CASRTGTGGRNEQFF.